The T cell receptor beta chain under discussion was sequenced for a study of CD8 T cells in Susac syndrome. Germline V gives CDR1 DFQATT, CDR2 SNEGSKA (reference sequence). The CDR3 is made up of 11 amino acids. cDNA came from about 0.46 to 1 ug RNA primed by random hexamers. TCRdb independently ran MiXCR on the immunoSEQ multiplex PCR reads; one entry per CDR3 protein. The sample yields roughly 200,000 distinct CDR3 sequences, over 90% seen once. The source is a human donor with Susac syndrome. The sequenced material came from CD4+ T cells from PBMCs. This chain joins TRBV20-1 and TRBJ1-5; no definite D call. CDR3 coding DNA: TGCGGCGCGGGCAGGAATCAGCCCCAGCATTTT. The encoded protein is CGAGRNQPQHF.